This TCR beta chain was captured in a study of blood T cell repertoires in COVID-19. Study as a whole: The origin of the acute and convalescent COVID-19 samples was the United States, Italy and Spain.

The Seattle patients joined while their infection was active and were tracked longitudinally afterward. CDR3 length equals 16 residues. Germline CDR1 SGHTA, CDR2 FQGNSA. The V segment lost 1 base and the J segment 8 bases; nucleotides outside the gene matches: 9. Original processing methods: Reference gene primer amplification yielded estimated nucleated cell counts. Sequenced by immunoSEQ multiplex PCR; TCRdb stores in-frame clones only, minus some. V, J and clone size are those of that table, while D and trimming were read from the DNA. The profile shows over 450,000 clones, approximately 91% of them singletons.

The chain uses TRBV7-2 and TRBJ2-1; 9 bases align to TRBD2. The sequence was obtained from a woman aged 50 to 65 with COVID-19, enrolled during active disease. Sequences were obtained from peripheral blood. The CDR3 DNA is TGTGCCAGCAGCTTAGGACTTGCGGGGGGGGAGGATGAGCAGTTCTTC. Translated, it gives CASSLGLAGGEDEQFF.